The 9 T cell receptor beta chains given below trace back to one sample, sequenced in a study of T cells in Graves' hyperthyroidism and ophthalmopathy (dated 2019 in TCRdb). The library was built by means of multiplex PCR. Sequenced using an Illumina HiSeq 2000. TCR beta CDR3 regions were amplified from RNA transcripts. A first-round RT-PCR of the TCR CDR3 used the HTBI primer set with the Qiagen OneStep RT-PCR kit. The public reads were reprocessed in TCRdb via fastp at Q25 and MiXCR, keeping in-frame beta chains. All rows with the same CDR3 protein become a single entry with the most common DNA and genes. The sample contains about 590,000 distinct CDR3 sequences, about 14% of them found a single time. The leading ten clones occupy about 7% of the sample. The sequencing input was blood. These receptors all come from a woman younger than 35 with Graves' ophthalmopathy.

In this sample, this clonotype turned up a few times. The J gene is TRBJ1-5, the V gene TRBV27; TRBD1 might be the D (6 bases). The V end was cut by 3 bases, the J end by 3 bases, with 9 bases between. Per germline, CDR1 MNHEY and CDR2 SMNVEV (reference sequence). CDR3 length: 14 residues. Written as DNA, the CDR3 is TGTGCCAGCAGTTTGGGACACCTCAATCAGCCCCAGCATTTT. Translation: CASSLGHLNQPQHF.

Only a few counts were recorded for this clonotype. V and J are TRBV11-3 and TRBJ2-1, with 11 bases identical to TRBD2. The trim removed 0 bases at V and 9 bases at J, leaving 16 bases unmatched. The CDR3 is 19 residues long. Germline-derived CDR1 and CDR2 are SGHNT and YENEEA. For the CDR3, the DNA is TGTGCCAGCAGCTTAGATCTCGGTAGCGGGAGGGCCCTGCTGGGTGAGCAGTTCTTC. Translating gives CASSLDLGSGRALLGEQFF.

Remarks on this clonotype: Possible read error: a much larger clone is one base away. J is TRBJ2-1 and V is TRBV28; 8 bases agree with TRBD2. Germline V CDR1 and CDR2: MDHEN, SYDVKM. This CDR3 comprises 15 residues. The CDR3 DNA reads TGTGCCAGCAGCCATATGACTAGCGAGTACAGTGAGCAGTTCTTC. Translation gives CASSHMTSEYSEQFF. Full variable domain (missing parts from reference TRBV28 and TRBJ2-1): DVKVTQSSRYLVKRTGEKVFLECVQDMDHENMFWYRQDPGLGLRLIYFSYDVKMKEKGDIPEGYSVSREKKERFSLILESASTNQTSMYLCASSHMTSEYSEQFFGPGTRLTVL.

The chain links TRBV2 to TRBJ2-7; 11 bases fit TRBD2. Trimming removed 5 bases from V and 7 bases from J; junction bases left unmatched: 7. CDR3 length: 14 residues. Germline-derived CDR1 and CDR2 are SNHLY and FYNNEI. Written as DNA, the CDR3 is TGTGCCAGCAGTCTACTAGCGGGGGCATGGGAGCAGTACTTC. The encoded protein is CASSLLAGAWEQYF.

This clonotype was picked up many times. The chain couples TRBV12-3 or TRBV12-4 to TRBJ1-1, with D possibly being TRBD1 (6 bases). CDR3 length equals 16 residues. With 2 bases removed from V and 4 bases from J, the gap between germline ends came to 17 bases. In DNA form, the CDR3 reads TGTGCCAGCAGTTTATCTCGGGGGGCGAGGGGCACTGAAGCTTTCTTT. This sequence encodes CASSLSRGARGTEAFF.

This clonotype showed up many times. The CDR3 here is CASRRLAGGLRETQYF. The DNA of the CDR3 is TGTGCCAGCAGACGACTAGCGGGAGGTTTACGGGAGACCCAGTACTTC. The gene calls are TRBV6-1 and TRBJ2-5, with 13 bases fitting TRBD2. Trimming at V came to 6 bases and at J to 5 bases, leaving 9 bases not matched to a gene. Germline assignment: CDR1 MNHNS and CDR2 SASEGT. The CDR3 is 16 residues long.

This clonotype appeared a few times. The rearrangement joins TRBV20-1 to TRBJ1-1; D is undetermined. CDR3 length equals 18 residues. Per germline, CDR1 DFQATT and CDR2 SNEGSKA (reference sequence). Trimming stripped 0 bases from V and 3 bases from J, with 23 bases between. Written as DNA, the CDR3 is TGCAGTGCTAGAGATTTTTTATCGGGTCACGCCGGCGACACTGAAGCTTTCTTT. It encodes CSARDFLSGHAGDTEAFF.

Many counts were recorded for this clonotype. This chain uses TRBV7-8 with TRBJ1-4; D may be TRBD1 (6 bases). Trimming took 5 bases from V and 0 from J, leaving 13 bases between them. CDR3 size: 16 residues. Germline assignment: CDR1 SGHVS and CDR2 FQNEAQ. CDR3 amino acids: CASSPGQFATNEKLFF. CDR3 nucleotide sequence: TGTGCCAGCAGCCCCGGACAGTTTGCAACTAATGAAAAACTGTTTTTT.

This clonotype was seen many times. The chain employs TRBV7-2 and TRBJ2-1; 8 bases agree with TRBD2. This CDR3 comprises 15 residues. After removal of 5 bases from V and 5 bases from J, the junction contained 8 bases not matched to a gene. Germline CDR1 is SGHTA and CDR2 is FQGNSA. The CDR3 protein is CASSPSGSYDNEQFF. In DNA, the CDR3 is TGTGCCAGCAGCCCCAGCGGGAGTTATGACAATGAGCAGTTCTTC.